The following is a T cell receptor (beta chain) sequence with its context. This specimen belongs to a study of blood T cell repertoires in COVID-19. Study at large: Researchers got acute and convalescent COVID-19 samples from the United States, Italy and Spain. Sources were T cells, B-cell-depleted T cells, or PBMCs; the material itself was cDNA or gDNA.

The CDR3 consists of 14 residues. Germline values: CDR1 LNHDA, CDR2 SQIVND (reference sequence). V shed 6 bases and J shed 3 bases, with 12 bases lying between them. The data were produced by immunoSEQ multiplex PCR, yet TCRdb's version contains in-frame clones alone and is incomplete. The sample yields some 150,000 clones, 76% seen once. The source material was peripheral blood. The receptor comes from a woman of 80 years or more with active or convalescent COVID-19. V usage is TRBV19 and J usage is TRBJ1-5; D not resolved. Here the CDR3 DNA reads TGTGCCAGTAGGCCGAGGGAGTACAATCAGCCCCAGCATTTT. It specifies CASRPREYNQPQHF.